This entry lists 5 T cell receptor beta chains sequenced from one sample in a study of beta chain features in type 1 diabetes. Isolated RNA was reverse transcribed in full, so expressed TCRB transcripts were sequenced. Clones were read by immunoSEQ multiplex PCR, and TCRdb kept only the in-frame ones, dropping some. Among some 360,000 clones listed, less than 20% were seen once. Sequenced sample: naive CD4+ T cells from blood. The receptors come from a woman aged 18 to 35 in good health.

This clone has only a few counts. The chain links TRBV5-1 to TRBJ2-3, with 8 bases matching TRBD2. CDR1 and CDR2 (germline): SGHRS, YFSETQ. V lost 8 bases and J lost 5; bases outside the gene matches: 10. This CDR3 contains 14 residues. In DNA, the CDR3 is TGCGCCAGTCTTCCGAGCGGGGGTAAAGATACGCAGTATTTT. It yields the protein CASLPSGGKDTQYF.

The gene calls are TRBV30 and TRBJ1-2; no firm D call. The CDR3 sequence is 11 residues long. V shed 2 bases and J shed 7 bases, with 8 bases lying between them. Per the germline V gene, CDR1 is GTSNPN and CDR2 is SVGIG (reference sequence). This CDR3 reads CAWSTRIGYTF. Written as DNA, the CDR3 is TGTGCCTGGAGTACACGCATTGGCTACACCTTC.

The chain is built from TRBV7-9 and TRBJ2-1; tentative D call: TRBD1 (7 bases). This CDR3 spans 15 amino acids. CDR1 is SEHNR, CDR2 FQNEAQ, per germline (reference sequence). The V end was cut by 1 base, the J end by 6 bases, with 13 bases between. The CDR3: CASSLGSGGLNEQFF. CDR3 DNA: TGTGCCAGCAGCTTAGGTTCAGGGGGACTCAATGAGCAGTTCTTC.

The chain carries TRBV30 and TRBJ1-3; the D is unclear. Germline CDR1 reads GTSNPN; CDR2 reads SVGIG (reference sequence). This CDR3 is built from 12 residues. The ends were cut back, 4 bases at V and 4 bases at J, with 8 bases in the middle. CDR3 residues: CAWMGAGNTIYF. The CDR3, as DNA: TGTGCCTGGATGGGAGCCGGAAACACCATATATTTT.

The rearrangement joins TRBV19 to TRBJ1-2; TRBD1 agrees at 9 bases. The CDR3 length is 13 residues. Germline V gene lookup returns CDR1 LNHDA and CDR2 SQIVND (reference sequence). The V gene end was trimmed by 8 bases and the J gene end by 7 bases; junction bases not matched to a gene: 8. The CDR3 loop reads CASEDRGLRGYTF. The CDR3 nucleotides read TGTGCCAGTGAGGACAGGGGCTTGCGTGGCTACACCTTC.